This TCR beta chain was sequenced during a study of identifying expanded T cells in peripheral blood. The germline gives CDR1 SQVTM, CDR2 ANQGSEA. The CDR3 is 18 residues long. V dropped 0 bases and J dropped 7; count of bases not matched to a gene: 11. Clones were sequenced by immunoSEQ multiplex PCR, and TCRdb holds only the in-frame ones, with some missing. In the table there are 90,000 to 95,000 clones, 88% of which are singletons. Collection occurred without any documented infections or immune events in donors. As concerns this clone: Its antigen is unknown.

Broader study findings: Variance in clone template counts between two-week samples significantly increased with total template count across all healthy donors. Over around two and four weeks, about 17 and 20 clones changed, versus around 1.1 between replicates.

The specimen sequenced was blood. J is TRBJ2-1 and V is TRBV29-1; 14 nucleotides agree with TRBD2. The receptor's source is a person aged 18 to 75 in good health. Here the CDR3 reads CSVEDLLTSGRARNEQFF. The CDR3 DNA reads TGCAGCGTTGAAGATCTATTGACTAGCGGGAGGGCCCGGAATGAGCAGTTCTTC.